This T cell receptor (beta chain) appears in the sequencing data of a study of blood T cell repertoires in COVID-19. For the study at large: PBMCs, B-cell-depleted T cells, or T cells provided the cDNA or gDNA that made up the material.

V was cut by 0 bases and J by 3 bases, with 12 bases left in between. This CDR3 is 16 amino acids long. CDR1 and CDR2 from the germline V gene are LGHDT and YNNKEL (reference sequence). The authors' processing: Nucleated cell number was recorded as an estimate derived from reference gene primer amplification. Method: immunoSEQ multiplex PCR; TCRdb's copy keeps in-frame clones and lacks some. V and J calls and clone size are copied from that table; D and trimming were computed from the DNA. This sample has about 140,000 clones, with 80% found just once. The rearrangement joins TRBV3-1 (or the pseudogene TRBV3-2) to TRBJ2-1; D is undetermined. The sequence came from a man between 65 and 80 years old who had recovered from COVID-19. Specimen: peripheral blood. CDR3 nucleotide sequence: TGTGCCAGCAGCCAAGAAAAACGCTACTTCTACAATGAGCAGTTCTTC. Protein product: CASSQEKRYFYNEQFF.